The clone carrying this T cell receptor (beta chain) was seen only once. The data derive from a study of blood T cell repertoires in COVID-19. The assay was immunoSEQ multiplex PCR, and TCRdb's table has in-frame clones only and misses some. The sample holds approximately 110,000 clones, 75% to 90% seen once. In germline, CDR1 is MNHEY, CDR2 SMNVEV (reference sequence). V trimming: 10 bases; J trimming: 7 bases; junction bases outside the gene matches: 10. This CDR3 has 14 residues. Seattle's cohort entered during active infection and was followed longitudinally. This chain connects TRBV27 to TRBJ1-2; 12 bases line up with TRBD1. This clonotype was obtained from a woman aged 80 or over with COVID-19, enrolled during active disease. Specimen: peripheral blood. For the CDR3, the DNA is TGTGCCACAAAGGGGACAGGGGGCCTTAGTGGCTACACCTTC. This gives the protein CATKGTGGLSGYTF.